The clone carrying this T cell receptor (beta chain) was seen only a few times. Its matching antigen is unknown. The J segment lost 4 bases and the V segment lost 6 bases, leaving 9 bases of the junction unmatched. The germline CDR1 and CDR2 sequences are SGHRS and YFSETQ. CDR3 length equals 15 residues. In TCRdb, the RT-PCR reads were re-called with MiXCR into one record per CDR3 protein. The sample contains approximately 730,000 distinct CDR3 sequences, approximately 13% of which appear only once. This sample is part of a study of response to subunit inactivated influenza vaccine. Study observations and caveats: The authors proposed limited new T cell recruitment per seasonal influenza vaccination.

This TCR derives from a middle-aged man who received an inactivated influenza vaccine. The chain has TRBV5-1 and TRBJ2-1; 8 positions agree with TRBD1. This specimen consisted of PBMCs from blood, obtained less than 15 days before vaccination. CDR3 nucleotides: TGCGCCAGCACCACCACGGGACAGGTTTACAATGAGCAGTTCTTC. Residues: CASTTTGQVYNEQFF.